This T cell receptor (beta chain) was recorded in a study of cytomegalovirus exposure and HLA in healthy donors. Study-wide background: Of all 370 or so donors who were genotyped, about 84% belonged to the Caucasian-associated ancestry cluster. Study outcomes and limitations: Later on, an analysis tied approximately 17,000 TCR beta sequences to HLA alleles at 0.05 false discovery rate. Specificity for CMV antigens was confirmed in vitro for a few of the CMV-associated chains.

In the PCR, 60 Vbeta and 13 Jbeta primers were used. This table comes from immunoSEQ multiplex PCR, and its TCRdb copy is limited to in-frame clones, with some not included. The sample lists some 110,000 clones, roughly 68% occurring once. This CDR3 is built from 17 residues. With regard to this clone: Its specificity is unknown.

The chain employs TRBV12-1 and TRBJ2-1; the DNA was not compared with TRBD1, the D call given in the table. TRBV12-1 is a documented pseudogene. Material: PBMCs. The clonotype was recovered from a woman aged 45-59 years in good health and CMV-seropositive. This CDR3 reads CASSFRYQGSSYNEQFF. The CDR3 coding sequence is TGTGCCAGCAGCTTTCGATATCAGGGTAGCTCCTACAATGAGCAGTTCTTC.